These T cell receptor beta chains were read from a single sample in a study of cytomegalovirus exposure and HLA in healthy donors. Measured with immunoSEQ multiplex PCR; TCRdb has only the in-frame clones, and not every one. Among more than 80,000 clones listed, roughly 90% were seen once. Sequencing was carried out using PBMCs. The receptors were sampled from a woman aged 18-30 years in good health and CMV-seropositive. Both conserved end residues are part of each CDR3. Size tells how often a clone was seen (once, few, many) or the class of an expanded clone, and some rows leave it out.

size: NA; V: TRBV4-1; J: TRBJ2-7; CDR3: CASSPRTGQGKPYEQYF
size: NA; V: TRBV27; J: TRBJ2-7; CDR3: CASSFSDRDEQYF
size: NA; V: TRBV10-3; J: TRBJ2-5; CDR3: CAISDLGLGETQYF
size: NA; V: TRBV7-9; J: TRBJ2-7; CDR3: CASSFSGGRYEQYF
size: NA; V: TRBV6-6; J: TRBJ2-7; CDR3: CASTAGDRASYEQYF
size: NA; V: TRBV4-2; J: TRBJ1-1; CDR3: CASSQEFRGGTEAFF
size: NA; V: TRBV7-9; J: TRBJ2-7; CDR3: CASSPRVYEQYF
size: NA; V: TRBV29-1; J: TRBJ2-5; CDR3: CSVVSIAGEKQETQYF
size: NA; V: TRBV6-5; J: TRBJ1-6; CDR3: CASSYWQGESPLHF
size: NA; V: TRBV28; J: TRBJ2-7; CDR3: CASTLSGNYEQYF
size: NA; V: TRBV4-3; J: TRBJ2-2; CDR3: CASSQEGQNTGELFF
size: NA; V: TRBV2; J: TRBJ1-1; CDR3: CASRGTGGSSEAFF
size: few; V: TRBV2; J: TRBJ1-2; CDR3: CASTFQQGQPYNYGYTF
size: NA; V: TRBV7-2; J: TRBJ2-3; CDR3: CASSFLAGGSTDTQYF
size: NA; V: TRBV10-2; J: TRBJ2-2; CDR3: CASSTGVRTGELFF
size: NA; V: TRBV7-9; J: TRBJ1-1; CDR3: CASSLGTGEDTEAFF
size: NA; V: TRBV27; J: TRBJ1-5; CDR3: CASRCLGARFHQPQHF
size: NA; V: TRBV10-3; J: TRBJ1-3; CDR3: CAISPLRQSGVGNTIYF
size: NA; V: TRBV5-6; J: TRBJ1-6; CDR3: CASSWGQGGNSPLHF
size: NA; V: TRBV27; J: TRBJ2-3; CDR3: CASSFLAGGGDTQYF
size: NA; V: TRBV9; J: TRBJ2-3; CDR3: CASSVGGGGPTDTQYF
size: NA; V: TRBV19; J: TRBJ1-1; CDR3: CASSITGGAVAFF
size: NA; V: TRBV28; J: TRBJ1-4; CDR3: CASSLSKAGTGSEKLFF
size: NA; V: TRBV28; J: TRBJ2-2; CDR3: CASSTHYGGGHTGELFF
size: NA; V: TRBV10-3; J: TRBJ1-2; CDR3: CAIMAVYGYTF
size: few; V: TRBV5-6; J: TRBJ1-5; CDR3: CASSFRFNQPQHF
size: NA; V: TRBV19; J: TRBJ2-3; CDR3: CASSAQRGGSTDTQYF
size: few; V: TRBV6-4; J: TRBJ2-2; CDR3: CASSDSQVRGDTGELFF
size: NA; V: TRBV18; J: TRBJ1-1; CDR3: CASSPGDRVGAFF
size: NA; V: TRBV6-1; J: TRBJ2-5; CDR3: CASRRSGEETQYF
size: NA; V: TRBV19; J: TRBJ1-1; CDR3: CASSETGLGTEAFF
size: NA; V: TRBV4-1; J: TRBJ2-1; CDR3: CASSQDSGTGGNEQFF
size: NA; V: TRBV28; J: TRBJ1-6; CDR3: CASSSLQGIGNSPLHF
size: NA; V: TRBV2; J: TRBJ1-5; CDR3: CASRSPGENQPQHF
size: NA; V: TRBV19; J: TRBJ2-2; CDR3: CASSIGTGDTGELFF
size: NA; V: TRBV29-1; J: TRBJ1-5; CDR3: CSARTGGSNQPQHF
size: NA; V: TRBV4-2; J: TRBJ2-7; CDR3: CASSPYRGSDEQYF
size: NA; V: TRBV6-1; J: TRBJ1-1; CDR3: CASSEEEGAGAEAFF
size: NA; V: TRBV6-6; J: TRBJ2-2; CDR3: CASSYHGREEELFF
size: once; V: TRBV28; J: TRBJ1-5; CDR3: CASSNRGGNQPQHF
size: NA; V: TRBV2; J: TRBJ1-3; CDR3: CASSTLDTGSGNTIYF
size: once; V: TRBV7-6; J: TRBJ2-3; CDR3: CASSLQGPSQYF
size: NA; V: TRBV2; J: TRBJ1-5; CDR3: CASRAGDQPQHF
size: NA; V: TRBV5-8; J: TRBJ2-2; CDR3: CASSPYGGGELFF
size: NA; V: TRBV13; J: TRBJ1-2; CDR3: CASSQGTGGAANYGYTF
size: NA; V: TRBV10-3; J: TRBJ1-1; CDR3: CAISELGGNTEAFF
size: NA; V: TRBV29-1; J: TRBJ2-1; CDR3: CSVEGDRRASYNEQFF
size: NA; V: TRBV9; J: TRBJ2-5; CDR3: CASSERGGFVYKETQYF
size: NA; V: TRBV14; J: TRBJ2-5; CDR3: CASSQQLASAQYF
size: NA; V: TRBV19; J: TRBJ1-1; CDR3: CASTTGAGAEAFF
size: few; V: TRBV27; J: TRBJ1-2; CDR3: CASSLGLNYGYTF